The 28 T cell receptor beta chains listed next were all sequenced from one sample in a study of B cell selection in AIRE deficiency. The sorted conventional CD4 T cells were gated as CD4+CD127+. The method was immunoSEQ multiplex PCR; TCRdb's version includes in-frame clones alone and lacks a portion of them. The sample consists of 750 to 950 clones, around 80% of them appearing once. The sample was conventional CD4+ T cells sorted from PBMCs. Source of these receptors: a human donor with AIRE deficiency.

About this clone itself: A junction end diverges from the germline sequence, so it may reflect a read error. The chain joins TRBV6-6 to TRBJ2-2; the D is unclear. CDR1 and CDR2 (germline): MNHNY, SVGAGI (reference sequence). This CDR3 comprises 12 residues. CDR3 region: CASSMNSGELFF. DNA of the CDR3: TGTGCCAGCAGTATGAACTCCGGGGAGCTGTTTTTT.

V usage is TRBV25-1 and J usage is TRBJ2-7; D is unclear. The germline V and J ends were trimmed by 3 bases and 3 bases, with 15 bases remaining between them. CDR1 MGHDK and CDR2 SYGVNS come from the germline V gene. The CDR3 loop spans 15 amino acids. The CDR3 is CASSERGWQRYEQYF. DNA of the CDR3: TGTGCCAGCAGTGAGCGAGGCTGGCAACGCTACGAGCAGTACTTC.

This clone was detected once. CDR3 loop: CASSPQWGWETQYF. The CDR3 nucleotides are TGTGCCAGCAGCCCACAGTGGGGGTGGGAGACCCAGTACTTC. The V gene is TRBV11-3, the J gene TRBJ2-5; D may correspond to TRBD1 or TRBD2 (5 bases each). With 5 bases removed from V and 5 bases from J, the gap between germline ends came to 15 bases. Germline CDR1 and CDR2: SGHNT and YENEEA. The CDR3 is made up of 14 amino acids.

The V gene is TRBV5-6, the J gene TRBJ1-4, with D maybe TRBD1 (6 bases). V was cut by 3 bases and J by 13 bases, with 13 bases left in between. In germline, CDR1 is SGHDT, CDR2 YYEEEE. The CDR3 contains 12 residues. The CDR3, as DNA: TGTGCCAGCAGCTCAGGGGATTTGAGACTGTTTTTT. It specifies CASSSGDLRLFF.

V gene TRBV4-2 combines with J gene TRBJ2-5; D unresolved. Between the trimmed V and J ends, which lost 1 base and 0 bases, there was a span of 12 bases. The germline CDR1 and CDR2 sequences are LGHNA and YNFKEQ. This CDR3 region has 16 residues. CDR3 region: CASSQVGLTYQETQYF. In nucleotides, the CDR3 is TGTGCCAGCAGCCAAGTGGGTCTCACGTACCAAGAGACCCAGTACTTC.

This chain connects TRBV19 to TRBJ1-1; 8 positions match TRBD1. The J segment lost 3 bases and the V segment lost 7 bases, leaving 10 bases of the junction unmatched. Germline V lookup: CDR1 LNHDA, CDR2 SQIVND (reference sequence). The CDR3 runs 15 residues. The CDR3 protein is CASTTSDRVDTEAFF. The CDR3 DNA sequence: TGTGCCAGTACCACCTCGGACAGGGTAGACACTGAAGCTTTCTTT.

This chain connects TRBV27 to TRBJ1-2, with TRBD1 matching over 7 bases. Germline V gene lookup returns CDR1 MNHEY and CDR2 SMNVEV (reference sequence). Trimming removed 3 bases from V and 5 bases from J; junction bases left unmatched: 24. This CDR3 has 20 residues. CDR3 nucleotides: TGTGCCAGCAGTTTTTTGGGGGACAGAAGAGAGCCCCGGGGTCGGTATGGCTACACCTTC. Protein: CASSFLGDRREPRGRYGYTF.

The chain couples TRBV10-3 to TRBJ2-7; TRBD1 matches at 8 bases. Germline assignment: CDR1 ENHRY and CDR2 SYGVKD. There are 14 residues in the CDR3. Germline trimming cut 3 bases from V and 2 bases from J; bases unmatched to any gene: 3. The CDR3 DNA reads TGTGCCATCAGTGAAACGACAGGGGCCTACGAGCAGTACTTC. Residues: CAISETTGAYEQYF.

This rearrangement joins TRBV21-1 to TRBJ2-2; the tabulated D call, TRBD2, remains unverified against the DNA. TRBV21-1 is a recognized pseudogene. The CDR3 spans 14 residues. CDR3 coding DNA: TGTGCCAGCAGCCCGAGGGTGGGCACCGGGGAGCTGTTTTTT. It specifies CASSPRVGTGELFF.

In this sample, this clone turned up once. The rearrangement uses TRBV29-1 and TRBJ2-2; a weak D match, TRBD2 (5 bases). V was clipped by 5 bases and J by 5 bases, with 12 bases between them. This CDR3 contains 13 residues. CDR1 SQVTM and CDR2 ANQGSEA come from the germline V gene. As DNA, the CDR3 is TGCAGCGTTTACCTGGGCGGGACCGGGGAGCTGTTTTTT. Protein: CSVYLGGTGELFF.

V usage is TRBV28 and J usage is TRBJ1-1, with D maybe TRBD1 (5 bases). The CDR3 totals 14 residues. Germline V gene sequence: CDR1 MDHEN, CDR2 SYDVKM. V was pared by 6 bases and J by 5 bases, with 16 bases between. The CDR3 DNA is TGTGCCAGCAGCTCCACGGGGCGGGGGACTGAAGCTTTCTTT. Its protein is CASSSTGRGTEAFF.

The chain carries TRBV28 and TRBJ2-3, with D possibly being TRBD2 (5 bases). Germline V lookup: CDR1 MDHEN, CDR2 SYDVKM. This CDR3 is 14 amino acids long. Trimming cost V 5 bases and J 6 bases, with 15 bases left between them. This chain's CDR3 is CASSPSPVWDTQYF. For the CDR3, the DNA is TGTGCCAGCAGTCCTAGCCCGGTTTGGGATACGCAGTATTTT.

The gene calls are TRBV28 and TRBJ2-3; tentatively, D is TRBD1 (8 bases). The CDR3 totals 16 residues. Germline assignment: CDR1 MDHEN and CDR2 SYDVKM. Trimming stripped 7 bases from V and 4 bases from J, with 21 bases between. For the CDR3, the DNA is TGTGCCAGCATCCCACAGGGGGAGGGCATCGCAGATACGCAGTATTTT. Its translation: CASIPQGEGIADTQYF.

V usage is TRBV9 and J usage is TRBJ1-5, with D perhaps TRBD1 (5 bases). Germline V gene lookup returns CDR1 SGDLS and CDR2 YYNGEE. The V gene lost 0 bases and the J gene lost 7 bases, with 14 bases spanning the gap. The CDR3 length is 15 residues. CDR3 nucleotide sequence: TGTGCCAGCAGCGTAGGGCCGGATTCAGGGCAGCCCCAGCATTTT. The encoded protein is CASSVGPDSGQPQHF. Drawing the rest from reference TRBV9 and TRBJ1-5, the complete variable domain is DSGVTQTPKHLITATGQRVTLRCSPRSGDLSVYWYQQSLDQGLQFLIQYYNGEERAKGNILERFSAQQFPDLHSELNLSSLELGDSALYFCASSVGPDSGQPQHFGDGTRLSIL.

The chain uses TRBV28 and TRBJ1-4; 8 nucleotides line up with TRBD1. Germline trimming cut 2 bases from V and 4 bases from J; bases unmatched to any gene: 3. This CDR3 is 15 amino acids long. The germline CDR1 and CDR2 sequences are MDHEN and SYDVKM. This chain's CDR3 is CASSLLGQGNEKLFF. The CDR3 bases are TGTGCCAGCAGTTTACTCGGACAGGGTAATGAAAAACTGTTTTTT. Looking up the rest from reference TRBV28 and TRBJ1-4 gives the full variable domain: DVKVTQSSRYLVKRTGEKVFLECVQDMDHENMFWYRQDPGLGLRLIYFSYDVKMKEKGDIPEGYSVSREKKERFSLILESASTNQTSMYLCASSLLGQGNEKLFFGSGTQLSVL.

Of note for this clone: A read error may produce the germline difference seen at one junction end. This chain uses TRBV6-4 with TRBJ2-3; 7 bases match TRBD2. The CDR3 is 13 residues long. Germline-derived CDR1 and CDR2 are MRHNA and SNTAGT. The CDR3 DNA follows: TGTGCCAGCAGTGATTTGCGGGAGCGCAACGTACGCTTT. Translation gives CASSDLRERNVRF.

This clone was detected only a few times. The rearrangement links TRBV7-9 to TRBJ1-1; the match to TRBD1 covers 8 bases. The CDR3 totals 15 residues. Germline V lookup: CDR1 SEHNR, CDR2 FQNEAQ (reference sequence). V lost 5 bases, J lost 0 bases, and 5 bases stayed unmatched. The CDR3 is CASSAATGVNTEAFF. DNA of the CDR3: TGTGCCAGCAGCGCCGCGACAGGGGTGAACACTGAAGCTTTCTTT. Based on the CDR3 plus reference TRBV7-9 and TRBJ1-1, the full variable domain is DTGVSQNPRHKITKRGQNVTFRCDPISEHNRLYWYRQTLGQGPEFLTYFQNEAQLEKSRLLSDRFSAERPKGSFSTLEIQRTEQGDSAMYLCASSAATGVNTEAFFGQGTRLTVV.

The V call is TRBV6-5, the J call TRBJ2-7; D may match TRBD1 or TRBD2 (6 bases each). The V end was cut by 0 bases, the J end by 1 base, with 10 bases between. Germline assignment: CDR1 MNHEY and CDR2 SVGAGI. This CDR3 spans 15 amino acids. CDR3 amino acids: CASSYSRGASYEQYF. The CDR3 DNA follows: TGTGCCAGCAGTTACTCGAGGGGGGCGTCCTACGAGCAGTACTTC.

The chain recombines TRBV28 with TRBJ1-2; D gene unclear. The CDR3 totals 13 residues. V was pared by 8 bases and J by 1 base, with 11 bases between. Germline CDR1 is MDHEN and CDR2 is SYDVKM. DNA for the CDR3: TGTGCCAGCCAACGAAGTGATAACTATGGCTACACCTTC. Translating it yields CASQRSDNYGYTF.

The chain links TRBV28 to TRBJ1-2; 7 bases map to TRBD1. The CDR3 runs 16 residues. With 4 bases clipped from V and 0 bases from J, the junction kept 8 bases outside the gene matches. Germline-derived CDR1 and CDR2 are MDHEN and SYDVKM. Written as DNA, the CDR3 is TGTGCCAGCAGTTCCCCGGGACAGCCTACTAACTATGGCTACACCTTC. Translating gives CASSSPGQPTNYGYTF.

In this sample, this clone turned up a few times. The chain's CDR3 is CASSPGQTNQPQHF. As DNA, the CDR3 is TGTGCCAGCAGCCCGGGACAGACAAATCAGCCCCAGCATTTT. The chain has TRBV7-9 and TRBJ1-5, with 7 bases matching TRBD1. Germline V lookup: CDR1 SEHNR, CDR2 FQNEAQ (reference sequence). The V segment lost 5 bases and the J segment 4 bases; nucleotides outside the gene matches: 5. The CDR3 contains 14 residues.

J is TRBJ2-1 and V is TRBV5-1; 8 bases are a match to TRBD2. Unmatched junction bases numbered 10, after V lost 0 bases and J lost 2 bases. CDR3 length: 18 amino acids. CDR1 SGHRS and CDR2 YFSETQ come from the germline V gene. In nucleotides, the CDR3 is TGCGCCAGCAGCTTGGTCGCGGGAGGCCCACTAACCTACAATGAGCAGTTCTTC. Its translation: CASSLVAGGPLTYNEQFF.

This clone has a handful of counts. V and J are TRBV9 and TRBJ1-4; 11 nucleotides align to TRBD1. This CDR3 region has 14 residues. CDR1 and CDR2 (germline): SGDLS, YYNGEE. V was clipped by 0 bases and J by 8 bases; unmatched bases: 0. DNA for the CDR3: TGTGCCAGCAGCGTAGGGACAGGGGGCGAAAAACTGTTTTTT. It is translated as CASSVGTGGEKLFF.

V gene TRBV2 combines with J gene TRBJ2-1; a possible D gene is TRBD1 (6 bases). The CDR3 consists of 13 residues. V was cut by 6 bases and J by 3 bases, with 9 bases left in between. Germline V gene data show CDR1 as SNHLY and CDR2 as FYNNEI. The chain's CDR3 is CASRMDSYNEQFF. For the CDR3, the DNA is TGTGCCAGCAGGATGGACAGCTACAATGAGCAGTTCTTC.

The rearrangement uses TRBV27 and TRBJ1-2; TRBD1 matches at 10 bases. The CDR3 spans 14 residues. V gave up 6 bases and J gave up 3 bases; unmatched junction bases: 4. The germline V gene encodes CDR1 MNHEY and CDR2 SMNVEV (reference sequence). The CDR3 coding sequence is TGTGCCAGCAGGGCGACAGGGGGCTACTATGGCTACACCTTC. This codes for CASRATGGYYGYTF.

This sequence joins TRBV10-3 and TRBJ2-3; D gene ambiguous. The germline V gene has CDR1 ENHRY and CDR2 SYGVKD. CDR3 size: 14 residues. V lost 4 bases to trimming and J lost 2 bases, with 10 bases between them. CDR3 protein: CAISALGFTDTQYF. The DNA for the CDR3 is TGTGCCATCAGTGCGCTGGGGTTCACAGATACGCAGTATTTT.

The rearrangement links TRBV5-1 to TRBJ2-2; a weak D match, TRBD2 (6 bases). Germline-derived CDR1 and CDR2 are SGHRS and YFSETQ. The CDR3 spans 13 residues. V was pared by 5 bases and J by 5 bases, with 10 bases between. The CDR3, as DNA: TGCGCCAGCAGGGGGACTTTTACCGGGGAGCTGTTTTTT. Its translation: CASRGTFTGELFF.

The chain has TRBV6-5 and TRBJ2-7; D is perhaps TRBD1 (5 bases). The CDR3 is 15 amino acids. V was cut by 4 bases and J by 2 bases, with 15 bases left in between. From germline, CDR1 is MNHEY and CDR2 SVGAGI. The CDR3 reads CASSSSRRVPYEQYF. In nucleotides, the CDR3 is TGTGCCAGCAGTTCCTCACGCAGGGTGCCCTACGAGCAGTACTTC.